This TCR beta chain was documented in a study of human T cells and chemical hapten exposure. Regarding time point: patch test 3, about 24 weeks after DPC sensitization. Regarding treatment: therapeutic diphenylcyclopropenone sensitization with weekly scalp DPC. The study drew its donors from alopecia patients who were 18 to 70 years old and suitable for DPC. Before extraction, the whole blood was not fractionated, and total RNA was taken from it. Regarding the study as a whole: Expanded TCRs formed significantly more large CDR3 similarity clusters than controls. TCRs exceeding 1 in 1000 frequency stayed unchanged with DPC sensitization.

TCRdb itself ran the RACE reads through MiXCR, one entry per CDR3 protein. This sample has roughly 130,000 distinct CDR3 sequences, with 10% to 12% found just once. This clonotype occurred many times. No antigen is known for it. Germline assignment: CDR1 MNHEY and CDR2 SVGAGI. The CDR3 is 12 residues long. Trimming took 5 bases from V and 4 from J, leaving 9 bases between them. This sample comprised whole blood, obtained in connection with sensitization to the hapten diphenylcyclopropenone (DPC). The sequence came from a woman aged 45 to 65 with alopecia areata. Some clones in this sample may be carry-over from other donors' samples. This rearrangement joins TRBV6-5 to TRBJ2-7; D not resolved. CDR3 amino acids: CASSPTFYEQYF. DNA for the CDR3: TGTGCCAGCAGTCCTACCTTTTACGAGCAGTACTTC.